This is a list of T cell receptor beta chains from one sample in a study of blood T cell repertoires in COVID-19. Data came from immunoSEQ multiplex PCR; TCRdb stores just in-frame clones and leaves some out. This sample has 200,000 to 250,000 clones, with around 81% found just once. Material for sequencing was peripheral blood. The receptors were gathered from a woman in her thirties who had recovered from COVID-19. The CDR3 runs from the conserved cysteine through the conserved F or W. Each record gives: J gene, CDR3 length, V gene, clone size, D gene, CDR3 DNA, CDR3 protein. D genes are given only for firm matches. Size tells how often a clone was seen (once, few, many) or the class of an expanded clone, and some rows leave it out.

>TRBJ2-2|14|TRBV9|once|TRBD2
TGTGCCAGCAATCTAGCGGGAGATGACGGGGAGCTGTTTTTT
CASNLAGDDGELFF
>TRBJ2-3|15|TRBV7-6|.|.
TGTGCCAGCAGCCGCGTGGCTGATAGCCGGGTTACGCAGTATTTT
CASSRVADSRVTQYF
>TRBJ2-2|13|TRBV20-1|.|.
TGCAGTGCTAGTCCCTCGTCCACCGGGGAGCTGTTTTTT
CSASPSSTGELFF
>TRBJ2-7|14|TRBV6-5|.|.
TGTGCCAGCAGTTACGATCTGAGGGACTACGAGCAGTACTTC
CASSYDLRDYEQYF
>TRBJ2-1|16|TRBV24-1|.|.
TGTGCCACCAGTGTCCAGGGCCTCACAGGATCGGATGAGCAGTTCTTC
CATSVQGLTGSDEQFF
>TRBJ2-1|17|TRBV27|once|TRBD1
TGTGCCAGCACCTCAGCGGGGAACAGGGGGCTAGTGAATGAGCAGTTCTTC
CASTSAGNRGLVNEQFF
>TRBJ1-2|15|TRBV27|.|.
TGTGCCAGCAGTTTAGGTGGCAGGGAAAGGTATGGCTACACCTTC
CASSLGGRERYGYTF
>TRBJ1-1|17|TRBV18|.|.
TGTGCCAGCTCACCACCGTTCGGGGAAGGGAGGAACACTGAAGCTTTCTTT
CASSPPFGEGRNTEAFF
>TRBJ2-2|15|TRBV28|few|.
TGTGCCTCCCTAGCGCTATCCGGGAACACCGGGGAGCTGTTTTTT
CASLALSGNTGELFF
>TRBJ2-7|14|TRBV6-5|.|TRBD2
TGTGCCAGCACTCCAGCGGGAGGGTATTACGAGCAGTACTTC
CASTPAGGYYEQYF
>TRBJ1-2|10|TRBV29-1|.|.
TGCAGCGTTGATGCGGAGGGCTACACCTTC
CSVDAEGYTF
>TRBJ1-6|15|TRBV30|.|TRBD1
TGTGCCTGGAGTGTACCCGGGACAGTCGTTTCACCCCTCCACTTT
CAWSVPGTVVSPLHF
>TRBJ2-2|14|TRBV3-1/TRBV3-2|.|.
TGTGCCAGCAGTCCCCCGGTGAACACCGGGGAGCTGTTTTTT
CASSPPVNTGELFF
>TRBJ1-1|15|TRBV6-5|.|.
TGTGCCACAAGGGACTCCGGAAGAATTAACACTGAAGCTTTCTTT
CATRDSGRINTEAFF
>TRBJ2-5|15|TRBV7-2|.|TRBD2
TGTGCCAGCAGCATTTCTAGCGGGAGGGCAGAGACCCAGTACTTC
CASSISSGRAETQYF
>TRBJ2-1|14|TRBV27|.|.
TGTGCCAGCAGTTTAGGGCGAGAGAAGGATGAGCAGTTCTTC
CASSLGREKDEQFF
>TRBJ2-2|16|TRBV11-2|.|.
TGTGCCAGCAGCTTATATCGGACACCGAACACCGGGGAGCTGTTTTTT
CASSLYRTPNTGELFF
>TRBJ2-6|15|TRBV6-4|.|.
TGTGCCAGCAGCTCTGACACAAGTGGGGCCAACGTCCTGACTTTC
CASSSDTSGANVLTF
>TRBJ1-5|19|TRBV5-5|.|TRBD1
TGTGCCAGCAGCTTGGCCCCGGGACAGGACGATTATAGCAATCAGCCCCAGCATTTT
CASSLAPGQDDYSNQPQHF
>TRBJ2-7|13|TRBV28|.|TRBD1
TGTGCCAGCAGCGACAGGGGGTACAACGAGCAGTACTTC
CASSDRGYNEQYF